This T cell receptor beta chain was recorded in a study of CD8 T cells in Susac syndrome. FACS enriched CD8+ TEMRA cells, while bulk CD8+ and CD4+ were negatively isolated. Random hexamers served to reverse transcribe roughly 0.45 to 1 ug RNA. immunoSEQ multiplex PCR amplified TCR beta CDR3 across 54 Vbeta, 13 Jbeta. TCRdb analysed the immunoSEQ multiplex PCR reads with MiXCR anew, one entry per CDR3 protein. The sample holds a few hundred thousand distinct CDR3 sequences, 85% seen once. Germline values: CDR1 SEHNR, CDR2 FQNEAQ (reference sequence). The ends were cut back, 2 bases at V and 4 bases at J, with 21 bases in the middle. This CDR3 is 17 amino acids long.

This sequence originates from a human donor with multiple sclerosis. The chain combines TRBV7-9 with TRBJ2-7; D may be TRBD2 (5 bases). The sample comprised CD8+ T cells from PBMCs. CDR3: CASSLPGGSVERYEQYF. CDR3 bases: TGTGCCAGCAGCTTACCAGGTGGGAGTGTGGAGCGGTACGAGCAGTACTTC.